A single T cell receptor beta chain is shown here with its context. The target antigen is unknown. This record comes from a study of cytomegalovirus exposure and HLA in healthy donors. Study outcomes and limitations: A likely sequencing artifact accounted for one observed cluster of highly shared sequence variants. Trimming of TCR beta V- and J-genes showed a link, identified in a later analysis, to a missense DCLRE1C variant.

With 60 Vbeta and 13 Jbeta primers, the PCR was carried out. The table came from immunoSEQ multiplex PCR; TCRdb's copy has only in-frame clones and leaves some out. The sample lists approximately 90,000 clones, about 70% seen once, with around 2.8% in the top ten. Sequencing was carried out using PBMCs. The clonotype originates from a man between 35 and 55 years old in good health and CMV-seronegative.

In DNA, the CDR3 is TGTGCCTGGAGTTGGACTAGCGTTAGGGAGACCCAGTACTTC. It yields the protein CAWSWTSVRETQYF. The chain employs TRBV30 and TRBJ2-5; 9 bases match TRBD2. The CDR3 covers 14 residues. Trimming at V came to 2 bases and at J to 5 bases, leaving 6 bases not matched to a gene. Germline CDR1 is GTSNPN and CDR2 is SVGIG (reference sequence).